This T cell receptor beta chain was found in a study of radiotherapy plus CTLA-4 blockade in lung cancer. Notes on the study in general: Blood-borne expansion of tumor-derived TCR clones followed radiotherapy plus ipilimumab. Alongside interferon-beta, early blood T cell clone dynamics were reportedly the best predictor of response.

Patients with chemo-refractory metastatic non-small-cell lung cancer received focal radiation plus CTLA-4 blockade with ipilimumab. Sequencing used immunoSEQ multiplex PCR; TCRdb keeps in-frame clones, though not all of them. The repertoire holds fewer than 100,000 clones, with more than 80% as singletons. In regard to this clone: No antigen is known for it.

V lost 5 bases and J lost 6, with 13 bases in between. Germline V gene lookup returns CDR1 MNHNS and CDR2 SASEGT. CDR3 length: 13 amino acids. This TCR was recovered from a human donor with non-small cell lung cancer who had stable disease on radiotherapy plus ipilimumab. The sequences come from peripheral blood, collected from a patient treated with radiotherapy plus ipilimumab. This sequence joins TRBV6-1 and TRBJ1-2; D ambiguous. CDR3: CASSPRSANGYTF. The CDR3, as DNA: TGTGCCAGCAGTCCCCGGAGCGCCAATGGCTACACCTTC.